The TCR beta chain under discussion was sequenced for a study of cytomegalovirus exposure and HLA in healthy donors. Study information: The 550 to 800 first-cohort repertoires and the 95 to 150 validation repertoires shared the same platform, a later analysis reported. The study, taken as a whole, reports: In a later analysis, first-cohort TCR clusters were found to tend to co-occur in the 130 or so validation repertoires.

This clone was seen just once. The antigen is undetermined. Clones were sequenced by immunoSEQ multiplex PCR, and TCRdb holds only the in-frame ones, with some missing. The table records about 160,000 clones, roughly nine tenths of them present only once. Sequenced material: PBMCs. The clonotype comes from a woman in her twenties or thirties in good health and CMV-seronegative.

The CDR3 DNA reads as TGTGCCAGCAGCTTAGATCCGCGGGACAGGGCTACCTACGAGCAGTACTTC. Translation: CASSLDPRDRATYEQYF. The rearrangement uses TRBV11-2 and TRBJ2-7; TRBD1 agrees at 9 bases. The CDR3 sequence is 17 residues long. CDR1 SGHAT and CDR2 FQNNGV come from the germline V gene. The junction had 8 bases not matched to a gene; V was cut back by 0 bases and J by 2 bases.